These 21 T cell receptor beta chains came from one sample sequenced in a study of shared clonotypes between healthy human individuals. The method was immunoSEQ multiplex PCR; TCRdb's version includes in-frame clones alone and lacks a portion of them. The repertoire has 950,000 to 1,100,000 clones, about 75% of them found once; the top ten carry approximately 1.5%. The material sequenced was memory CD4+ T cells sorted from blood. Subset in this sample: CD45RA-negative fraction. These receptors all come from a man between 18 and 29 years old in good health.

The V call is TRBV19, the J call TRBJ1-6; maybe TRBD1 (6 bases). The V gene's germline CDR1 is LNHDA and CDR2 SQIVND (reference sequence). V lost 0 bases and J lost 10, with 16 bases in between. This CDR3 is 16 amino acids long. In DNA, the CDR3 is TGTGCCAGTAGTATAGACCGACAGGACGGGGGATCACCCCTCCACTTT. Its protein product is CASSIDRQDGGSPLHF.

This chain uses TRBV9 with TRBJ2-3; D may be TRBD1 (7 bases). In germline, CDR1 is SGDLS, CDR2 YYNGEE. CDR3 length: 15 residues. Between the trimmed V and J ends, which lost 4 bases and 5 bases, there was a span of 17 bases. CDR3 sequence (DNA): TGTGCCAGCAGCTCGACAGGGCTGCGGGGAGATACGCAGTATTTT. Protein sequence: CASSSTGLRGDTQYF.

The V call is TRBV6-5, the J call TRBJ2-5; 12 positions match TRBD2. V was pared by 0 bases and J by 5 bases, with 4 bases of the junction left unmatched. Germline CDR1 and CDR2: MNHEY and SVGAGI. There are 16 residues in the CDR3. DNA for the CDR3: TGTGCCAGCAGTTACTCAAGGACTAGCGGGGCCGAGACCCAGTACTTC. Encoded protein: CASSYSRTSGAETQYF.

This clone appeared a few times. The chain couples TRBV19 to TRBJ2-1, with D tentatively TRBD1 (6 bases). This CDR3 is built from 16 residues. Looked up from germline, CDR1 is LNHDA and CDR2 is SQIVND (reference sequence). V was shortened by 4 bases and J by 4 bases, with 17 bases between the two germline ends. CDR3 in amino acids: CASSTLRQAPYNEQFF. Here the CDR3 DNA reads TGTGCCAGTAGTACACTTAGACAGGCGCCGTACAATGAGCAGTTCTTC.

The rearrangement uses TRBV6-1 and TRBJ2-2; D is uncertain. Germline loops: CDR1 MNHNS, CDR2 SASEGT. V lost 8 bases, J lost 3 bases, and 10 bases lay in between. This CDR3 comprises 13 residues. CDR3 sequence (DNA): TGTGCCAGCTCAAGAGACCACACCGGGGAGCTGTTTTTT. This gives the protein CASSRDHTGELFF.

As concerns this clone: Other DNA sequences from this sample encode an identical CDR3 as well. The chain has TRBV15 and TRBJ2-7; D is perhaps TRBD2 (6 bases). Germline V CDR1 and CDR2: LNHNV, YYDKDF (reference sequence). The V end lost 0 bases, the J end lost 0 bases, and 9 bases lay between the germline ends. This CDR3 spans 15 amino acids. The CDR3 protein is CATSRDLGGSYEQYF. In DNA form, the CDR3 reads TGTGCCACCAGCAGAGATCTCGGGGGCTCCTACGAGCAGTACTTC.

There are a few counts of this clone. The chain couples TRBV5-1 to TRBJ1-4; D gene unclear. Per the germline V gene, CDR1 is SGHRS and CDR2 is YFSETQ. V dropped 1 base and J dropped 0 bases, with 10 bases sitting between them. This CDR3 is built from 16 residues. As DNA, the CDR3 is TGCGCCAGCAGCTTGTTGGGGTTGTCAACTAATGAAAAACTGTTTTTT. This encodes CASSLLGLSTNEKLFF.

The V gene is TRBV6-5, the J gene TRBJ2-7; the D gene is possibly TRBD1 (6 bases). CDR3 length equals 15 residues. Germline V gene lookup returns CDR1 MNHEY and CDR2 SVGAGI. V dropped 4 bases and J dropped 1 base, with 14 bases sitting between them. The DNA for the CDR3 is TGTGCCAGCAGTTCGAAGACAGGTCGGTCCTACGAGCAGTACTTC. Translation gives CASSSKTGRSYEQYF.

V is TRBV5-6 and J is TRBJ2-5; the D gene is possibly TRBD2 (6 bases). V lost 3 bases and J 7 bases, leaving 22 bases between the germline ends. Germline CDR1 is SGHDT and CDR2 is YYEEEE. This CDR3 is 16 amino acids long. The DNA for the CDR3 is TGTGCCAGCAGCTCGAGCCGCGGGACTCGATATGGGACCCAGTACTTC. As protein: CASSSSRGTRYGTQYF.

The gene calls are TRBV2 and TRBJ2-5; possible D gene TRBD2, 5 bases. This CDR3 has 15 amino acids. V lost 1 base and J lost 9, with 18 bases in between. In germline, CDR1 is SNHLY, CDR2 FYNNEI. As DNA, the CDR3 is TGTGCCAGCAGTGAAGGGCTAGCCCCAGTTGGGGCCCAGTACTTC. This translates into CASSEGLAPVGAQYF. The full variable domain, with the rest looked up from reference TRBV2 and TRBJ2-5, is EPEVTQTPSHQVTQMGQEVILRCVPISNHLYFYWYRQILGQKVEFLVSFYNNEISEKSEIFDDQFSVERPDGSNFTLKIRSTKLEDSAMYFCASSEGLAPVGAQYFGPGTRLLVL.

There are many counts of this clone. This sequence joins TRBV2 and TRBJ1-2; D is perhaps TRBD1 (6 bases). Between the trimmed V and J ends, which lost 0 bases and 7 bases, there was a span of 12 bases. The germline gives CDR1 SNHLY, CDR2 FYNNEI. The CDR3 totals 14 residues. CDR3 coding DNA: TGTGCCAGCAGTGAAGCGAGCCGAGGGGGTGGCTACACCTTC. Amino acid sequence: CASSEASRGGGYTF.

The V gene is TRBV6-1, the J gene TRBJ1-5; D call uncertain. CDR3 length: 14 amino acids. V was clipped by 6 bases and J by 4 bases, with 13 bases between them. CDR1 MNHNS and CDR2 SASEGT come from the germline V gene. CDR3 loop: CASRAGIANQPQHF. DNA of the CDR3: TGTGCCAGCAGGGCGGGTATCGCGAATCAGCCCCAGCATTTT.

The J gene is TRBJ2-7, the V gene TRBV20-1; no clear D. CDR1 DFQATT and CDR2 SNEGSKA come from the germline V gene (reference sequence). V was trimmed by 3 bases and J by 2 bases, leaving 5 bases between them. The CDR3 runs 11 residues. CDR3 loop: CSASGTYEQYF. In DNA form, the CDR3 reads TGCAGTGCTAGCGGAACCTACGAGCAGTACTTC.

J is TRBJ2-7 and V is TRBV6-5; D perhaps matches TRBD1 (6 bases). The CDR3 extends over 14 amino acids. Looked up from germline, CDR1 is MNHEY and CDR2 is SVGAGI. V lost 5 bases, J lost 12 bases, and 23 bases lay in between. The CDR3, as DNA: TGTGCCAGCAGTGAAAAGACAGGCCTTCGAGATGCGTACTTC. Protein product: CASSEKTGLRDAYF.

In the case of this clone: The same CDR3 can be traced to other DNA sequences in this sample. The chain is built from TRBV9 and TRBJ2-5; D remains ambiguous. CDR1 is SGDLS, CDR2 YYNGEE, per germline. V was cut by 0 bases and J by 2 bases, with 14 bases left in between. This CDR3 is built from 16 residues. The CDR3 reads CASSVATAGPQETQYF. The CDR3 bases are TGTGCCAGCAGCGTAGCTACGGCAGGCCCGCAAGAGACCCAGTACTTC.

The rearrangement joins TRBV12-5 to TRBJ1-1, with TRBD1 matching 9 bases. The ends lost 7 bases at V and 0 bases at J; junction bases unmatched: 6. The CDR3 consists of 15 residues. CDR1 is LGHNT and CDR2 is FRNRAP in the germline V gene. The DNA of the CDR3 is TGTGCTAGTGACCCGGACAGGGGAGTGAACACTGAAGCTTTCTTT. This codes for CASDPDRGVNTEAFF.

This chain joins TRBV6-1 and TRBJ2-1; possible D gene TRBD2, 7 bases. Germline CDR1 is MNHNS and CDR2 is SASEGT. V was shortened by 4 bases and J by 6 bases, with 16 bases between the two germline ends. This CDR3 is 15 amino acids long. This chain's CDR3 is CASSGGGANSNEQFF. CDR3 bases: TGTGCCAGCAGTGGAGGGGGGGCAAATAGCAATGAGCAGTTCTTC.

The chain uses TRBV5-1 and TRBJ1-2; 9 nucleotides align to TRBD1. With V trimmed by 6 bases and J by 4 bases, 10 bases remained unmatched. This CDR3 has 15 residues. Germline values: CDR1 SGHRS, CDR2 YFSETQ. As DNA, the CDR3 is TGCGCCAGCACCCGGGACAGGGAAACTTCCTATGGCTACACCTTC. Its protein is CASTRDRETSYGYTF.

The chain has TRBV5-1 and TRBJ2-3; D unclear. Between the trimmed V and J ends, which lost 0 bases and 6 bases, there was a span of 8 bases. The CDR3 extends over 13 amino acids. CDR1 and CDR2 (germline): SGHRS, YFSETQ. CDR3 sequence (DNA): TGCGCCAGCAGCTTGGGGCCCAAGGATACGCAGTATTTT. The encoded protein is CASSLGPKDTQYF.

The CDR3 region is CASSLAQGGVRLFF. CDR3 sequence (DNA): TGCGCCAGCAGCTTGGCCCAGGGCGGGGTGCGGCTGTTTTTT. The chain recombines TRBV5-1 with TRBJ2-2, with TRBD2 as a possible D gene (6 bases). Germline V gene data show CDR1 as SGHRS and CDR2 as YFSETQ. V was trimmed by 0 bases and J by 13 bases, leaving 16 bases between them. CDR3 size: 14 residues.

V usage is TRBV29-1 and J usage is TRBJ2-7; D might be TRBD2 (6 bases). The V end was cut by 0 bases, the J end by 4 bases, with 19 bases between. In germline, CDR1 is SQVTM, CDR2 ANQGSEA. The length of the CDR3 is 16 residues. CDR3 nucleotide sequence: TGCAGCGTTGAAGATAGGGGAGGAAAGAGGCCTTACGAGCAGTACTTC. This codes for CSVEDRGGKRPYEQYF.